The 16 T cell receptor beta chains below come from one sample, sequenced in a study of T cell responses to AZD1222 COVID-19 vaccine. The protocol was immunoSEQ multiplex PCR, while the TCRdb copy is restricted to in-frame clones and leaves out a portion. The sample includes 150,000 to 200,000 clones, about 88% of them seen just once. The sequenced sample was peripheral blood, obtained 28 days after the second AZD1222 dose. These receptors all come from an adult who received the AZD1222 COVID-19 vaccine.

This chain joins TRBV6-1 and TRBJ2-3; no reliable D call. The CDR3 contains 13 residues. The V gene lost 1 base and the J gene lost 3 bases, with 5 bases spanning the gap. Germline CDR1 is MNHNS and CDR2 is SASEGT. The CDR3 here is CASSEDTTDTQYF. CDR3 nucleotide sequence: TGTGCCAGCAGTGAAGACACGACAGATACGCAGTATTTT.

The genes are TRBV19 and TRBJ2-1; 10 nucleotides align to TRBD1. The CDR3 contains 15 residues. Germline assignment: CDR1 LNHDA and CDR2 SQIVND (reference sequence). J gave up 7 bases and V 3 bases, and 6 bases lay outside the gene matches. CDR3 in amino acids: CASSIATGGMNEQFF. CDR3 nucleotides: TGTGCCAGTAGTATTGCGACAGGGGGCATGAATGAGCAGTTCTTC.

The chain employs TRBV9 and TRBJ1-3, with D hard to call. Germline V gives CDR1 SGDLS, CDR2 YYNGEE. This CDR3 spans 17 amino acids. V dropped 4 bases and J dropped 0 bases, with 17 bases sitting between them. This CDR3 is CASSLRLGGSSGNTIYF. The DNA of the CDR3 is TGTGCCAGCAGCCTCCGTTTAGGAGGAAGCTCTGGAAACACCATATATTTT.

The V call is TRBV12-3 or TRBV12-4, the J call TRBJ2-1, with D uncertain. V was cut by 4 bases and J by 9 bases, with 10 bases left in between. The CDR3 runs to 12 residues. The CDR3 bases are TGTGCCAGCAGTTCACTTTCGGTTGAGCAGTTCTTC. Protein: CASSSLSVEQFF.

V is TRBV7-3 and J is TRBJ2-2; the D is unclear. With 5 bases removed from V and 8 bases from J, the gap between germline ends came to 9 bases. Per the germline V gene, CDR1 is SGHTA and CDR2 is FQGTGA. The CDR3 extends over 12 amino acids. For the CDR3, the DNA is TGTGCCAGCAGCGTAGCACCTGGGGAGCTGTTTTTT. Protein: CASSVAPGELFF. Filled out from reference TRBV7-3 and TRBJ2-2, the complete variable domain reads GAGVSQTPSNKVTEKGKYVELRCDPISGHTALYWYRQSLGQGPEFLIYFQGTGAADDSGLPNDRFFAVRPEGSVSTLKIQRTERGDSAVYLCASSVAPGELFFGEGSRLTVL.

This sequence joins TRBV7-9 and TRBJ2-3; a possible D gene is TRBD2 (5 bases). V lost 5 bases and J lost 4, with 13 bases in between. Germline lookup yields CDR1 SEHNR and CDR2 FQNEAQ (reference sequence). The CDR3 covers 14 residues. CDR3 nucleotides: TGTGCCAGCAGCGGCCGGGGAGTAGCAGATACGCAGTATTTT. The encoded protein is CASSGRGVADTQYF.

The chain couples TRBV15 to TRBJ2-1; 14 bases align to TRBD2. This CDR3 is built from 15 residues. In germline, CDR1 is LNHNV, CDR2 YYDKDF (reference sequence). V gave up 0 bases and J gave up 13 bases; unmatched junction bases: 5. The chain's CDR3 is CATSRDPGTSGSQFF. The DNA for the CDR3 is TGTGCCACCAGCAGAGATCCCGGGACTAGCGGGAGTCAGTTCTTC.

The chain links TRBV7-2 to TRBJ2-5; perhaps TRBD1 as D (6 bases). The CDR3 loop spans 16 amino acids. In germline, CDR1 is SGHTA, CDR2 FQGNSA. V lost 2 bases to trimming and J lost 1 base, with 14 bases between them. The CDR3 region is CASSLLGQRLQETQYF. As DNA, the CDR3 is TGTGCCAGCAGCTTATTAGGACAGAGACTCCAAGAGACCCAGTACTTC.

The chain has TRBV19 and TRBJ1-5, with unresolved D. CDR3 length: 15 amino acids. V lost 5 bases to trimming and J lost 5 bases, with 16 bases between them. The germline gives CDR1 LNHDA, CDR2 SQIVND (reference sequence). The CDR3 nucleotides read TGTGCCAGTAGTCCGGCCCCCGGCGCCTATCAGCCCCAGCATTTT. It is translated as CASSPAPGAYQPQHF.

The chain combines TRBV7-6 with TRBJ2-3; D is perhaps TRBD2 (5 bases). The CDR3 loop spans 14 amino acids. Trimming shortened V by 0 bases and J by 5 bases, and 9 bases separated the two germline ends. Germline V gene data show CDR1 as SGHVS and CDR2 as FNYEAQ. CDR3 coding DNA: TGTGCCAGCAGCTTAGCTTACCGGGGAGATACGCAGTATTTT. This sequence encodes CASSLAYRGDTQYF.

The V and J genes are TRBV7-3 and TRBJ2-2; D unclear. The CDR3 contains 14 residues. CDR1 SGHTA and CDR2 FQGTGA come from the germline V gene. V dropped 5 bases and J dropped 6 bases, with 13 bases sitting between them. The CDR3 sequence: CASSPRSSAGELFF. CDR3 DNA: TGTGCCAGCAGCCCCCGGTCAAGTGCCGGGGAGCTGTTTTTT.

The rearrangement joins TRBV10-3 to TRBJ2-2; D is uncertain. The germline V gene encodes CDR1 ENHRY and CDR2 SYGVKD. This CDR3 has 14 residues. V lost 2 bases and J 1 base, leaving 5 bases between the germline ends. CDR3 loop: CAISERENTGELFF. For the CDR3, the DNA is TGTGCCATCAGTGAGAGGGAGAACACCGGGGAGCTGTTTTTT.

The chain's CDR3 is CASTRGGEKLFF. CDR3 nucleotide sequence: TGTGCCAGCACCCGGGGTGGTGAAAAACTGTTTTTT. V is TRBV7-9 and J is TRBJ1-4; no clear D gene. The CDR3 extends over 12 amino acids. The V gene's germline CDR1 is SEHNR and CDR2 FQNEAQ (reference sequence). The V gene lost 7 bases and the J gene lost 7 bases, with 10 bases spanning the gap.

The rearrangement links TRBV25-1 to TRBJ2-7; D may be TRBD1 (7 bases). CDR3 length: 12 amino acids. The germline V gene encodes CDR1 MGHDK and CDR2 SYGVNS. The germline V and J ends were trimmed by 6 bases and 6 bases, with 12 bases remaining between them. The CDR3 bases are TGTGCCAGCAGCAGGGGGACTGGCGAGCAGTACTTC. This translates into CASSRGTGEQYF.

The rearrangement links TRBV7-8 to TRBJ2-7; 8 positions agree with TRBD2. The ends lost 5 bases at V and 2 bases at J; junction bases unmatched: 5. From germline, CDR1 is SGHVS and CDR2 FQNEAQ. There are 14 residues in the CDR3. The DNA of the CDR3 is TGTGCCAGCAGCCCTGGCGGGGGGACCTACGAGCAGTACTTC. Protein sequence: CASSPGGGTYEQYF.

This chain joins TRBV7-9 and TRBJ1-1; D is unclear. Trimming stripped 5 bases from V and 1 base from J, with 14 bases between. CDR1 SEHNR and CDR2 FQNEAQ come from the germline V gene (reference sequence). This CDR3 is 15 amino acids long. The CDR3 sequence is CASSPLEGTNTEAFF. Written as DNA, the CDR3 is TGTGCCAGCAGCCCGTTGGAGGGAACGAACACTGAAGCTTTCTTT.